The 16 T cell receptor beta chains reported below all come from one sample, sequenced in a study of blood T cell repertoires in COVID-19. The method was immunoSEQ multiplex PCR; TCRdb's version includes in-frame clones alone and lacks a portion of them. The data show 95,000 to 100,000 clones, with around 87% seen just once and 11% held by the top ten. Source material: peripheral blood. These TCRs come from a woman between 25 and 40 years old with acute or convalescent COVID-19.

This rearrangement joins TRBV20-1 to TRBJ1-2; no clear D. The CDR3 has 13 amino acids. CDR1 and CDR2 (germline): DFQATT, SNEGSKA (reference sequence). V shed 3 bases and J shed 7 bases, with 15 bases lying between them. CDR3 residues: CSASGPTAGGYTF. CDR3 in DNA: TGCAGTGCTAGTGGGCCCACGGCGGGTGGCTACACCTTC.

The genes are TRBV11-3 and TRBJ2-7; a possible D gene is TRBD2 (6 bases). V was pared by 1 base and J by 3 bases, with 13 bases between. The CDR3 length is 15 residues. Germline-derived CDR1 and CDR2 are SGHNT and YENEEA. CDR3: CASSLGRDGYYEQYF. The CDR3 bases are TGTGCCAGCAGCTTAGGGCGGGACGGGTACTACGAGCAGTACTTC.

The rearrangement joins TRBV4-2 to TRBJ2-7, with 10 nucleotides matching TRBD2. Trimming at V came to 0 bases and at J to 3 bases, leaving 8 bases not matched to a gene. Germline CDR1 is LGHNA and CDR2 is YNFKEQ. CDR3 size: 17 residues. For the CDR3, the DNA is TGTGCCAGCAGCCAAGAACCGGCTAGCGGGGGACTCTACGAGCAGTACTTC. Its translation is CASSQEPASGGLYEQYF.

This chain links TRBV29-1 with TRBJ2-3; D unclear. The germline V gene has CDR1 SQVTM and CDR2 ANQGSEA. This CDR3 spans 14 amino acids. With 0 bases removed from V and 0 bases from J, the gap between germline ends came to 7 bases. This CDR3 is CSVEDQASTDTQYF. CDR3 nucleotide sequence: TGCAGCGTTGAAGATCAGGCGAGCACAGATACGCAGTATTTT.

The V and J genes are TRBV12-5 and TRBJ2-3; TRBD2 is a possible D gene (5 bases). Trimming shortened V by 1 base and J by 6 bases, and 14 bases separated the two germline ends. This CDR3 is 15 amino acids long. Looked up from germline, CDR1 is LGHNT and CDR2 is FRNRAP. The CDR3 sequence: CASGLGLAQADTQYF. The DNA of the CDR3 is TGTGCTAGTGGTTTGGGGCTAGCCCAGGCGGATACGCAGTATTTT.

This clone was found many times. The same CDR3 also results from other DNA sequences found in this sample. This sequence joins TRBV7-3 and TRBJ2-2, with TRBD2 identical over 15 bases. The CDR3 is 19 residues long. Germline V gene sequence: CDR1 SGHTA, CDR2 FQGTGA. Trimming removed 5 bases from V and 5 bases from J; junction bases left unmatched: 12. In nucleotides, the CDR3 is TGTGCCAGCAGCCCAGGCCCGGGACTAGCGGGGGGTGAGACCGGGGAGCTGTTTTTT. It encodes CASSPGPGLAGGETGELFF.

This clone has just a few counts. The chain carries TRBV11-2 and TRBJ1-1; tentatively, D is TRBD1 (5 bases). V dropped 5 bases and J dropped 1 base, with 8 bases sitting between them. The V gene's germline CDR1 is SGHAT and CDR2 FQNNGV. The CDR3 is 13 residues long. CDR3 bases: TGTGCCAGCAGCCAGGGTCCGAACACTGAAGCTTTCTTT. Its protein is CASSQGPNTEAFF. The whole variable domain, filled in from reference TRBV11-2 and TRBJ1-1, reads EAGVAQSPRYKIIEKRQSVAFWCNPISGHATLYWYQQILGQGPKLLIQFQNNGVVDDSQLPKDRFSAERLKGVDSTLKIQPAKLEDSAVYLCASSQGPNTEAFFGQGTRLTVV.

The rearrangement uses TRBV5-6 and TRBJ2-7; D unclear. The germline CDR1 and CDR2 sequences are SGHDT and YYEEEE. Trimming removed 4 bases at V and 0 bases at J, with 5 bases between. The CDR3 sequence is 12 residues long. The CDR3 nucleotides read TGTGCCAGCAGCAGCCACTCCTACGAGCAGTACTTC. Protein product: CASSSHSYEQYF. The whole variable domain, filled in from reference TRBV5-6 and TRBJ2-7, reads DAGVTQSPTHLIKTRGQQVTLRCSPKSGHDTVSWYQQALGQGPQFIFQYYEEEERQRGNFPDRFSGHQFPNYSSELNVNALLLGDSALYLCASSSHSYEQYFGPGTRLTVT.

The chain combines TRBV5-4 with TRBJ1-2; TRBD1 agrees at 10 bases. Germline V gene sequence: CDR1 SGHNT, CDR2 YYREEE (reference sequence). This CDR3 is 15 amino acids long. J lost 7 bases, V lost 3 bases, and 9 bases had no gene match. The CDR3 loop reads CASSYSGTGVTGYTF. The DNA of the CDR3 is TGTGCCAGCAGCTACTCCGGGACAGGGGTGACTGGCTACACCTTC.

The chain couples TRBV7-9 to TRBJ1-2; a weak D match, TRBD1 (6 bases). Germline-derived CDR1 and CDR2 are SEHNR and FQNEAQ (reference sequence). Trimming shortened V by 7 bases and J by 0 bases, and 12 bases separated the two germline ends. There are 14 residues in the CDR3. The CDR3 loop reads CASTRTAANYGYTF. The CDR3 bases are TGTGCCAGCACCCGGACAGCAGCTAACTATGGCTACACCTTC. The full variable domain, its missing parts supplied by reference TRBV7-9 and TRBJ1-2, is DTGVSQNPRHKITKRGQNVTFRCDPISEHNRLYWYRQTLGQGPEFLTYFQNEAQLEKSRLLSDRFSAERPKGSFSTLEIQRTEQGDSAMYLCASTRTAANYGYTFGSGTRLTVV.

This chain joins TRBV5-1 and TRBJ1-3; TRBD1 matches 8 bases. Per germline, CDR1 SGHRS and CDR2 YFSETQ. After removal of 7 bases from V and 3 bases from J, the junction contained 9 bases not matched to a gene. There are 15 residues in the CDR3. The CDR3 DNA sequence: TGCGCCAGCTCATTAGGACAGGGACTTGGAAACACCATATATTTT. Its translation: CASSLGQGLGNTIYF.

This rearrangement joins TRBV9 to TRBJ2-3, with D hard to call. V was pared by 3 bases and J by 3 bases, with 5 bases between. This CDR3 is built from 12 residues. Germline V gives CDR1 SGDLS, CDR2 YYNGEE. The CDR3 spells CASSGGTDTQYF. In DNA form, the CDR3 reads TGTGCCAGCAGCGGCGGAACAGATACGCAGTATTTT.

The V call is TRBV6-1, the J call TRBJ2-3, with 7 nucleotides matching TRBD1. Trimming took 3 bases from V and 4 from J; bases not matched to a gene: 13. Germline V gives CDR1 MNHNS, CDR2 SASEGT. There are 17 residues in the CDR3. CDR3 region: CASSEPGARQGADTQYF. CDR3 in DNA: TGTGCCAGCAGTGAGCCTGGCGCTAGGCAGGGGGCAGATACGCAGTATTTT.

A few counts support this clone. The genes are TRBV5-1 and TRBJ1-2; D might be TRBD1 (5 bases). Germline CDR1 reads SGHRS; CDR2 reads YFSETQ. V shed 0 bases and J shed 9 bases, with 21 bases lying between them. The CDR3 runs to 16 residues. CDR3 sequence reads: CASSLGLLMGRASYTF. The CDR3 coding sequence is TGCGCCAGCAGCTTGGGTCTCCTTATGGGCAGGGCCAGCTACACCTTC. The variable domain in full, completed from reference TRBV5-1 and TRBJ1-2, reads KAGVTQTPRYLIKTRGQQVTLSCSPISGHRSVSWYQQTPGQGLQFLFEYFSETQRNKGNFPGRFSGRQFSNSRSEMNVSTLELGDSALYLCASSLGLLMGRASYTFGSGTRLTVV.

The chain combines TRBV5-8 with TRBJ1-6; D not certain. The CDR3 is made up of 15 amino acids. CDR1 and CDR2 (germline): SGHTS, YDEGEE. V was trimmed by 4 bases and J by 0 bases, leaving 8 bases between them. CDR3 protein: CASSLSSSYNSPLHF. The CDR3 region has the DNA TGTGCCAGCAGCCTGTCCAGCTCCTATAATTCACCCCTCCACTTT. Complete variable domain (other parts from reference TRBV5-8 and TRBJ1-6): EAGVTQSPTHLIKTRGQQATLRCSPISGHTSVYWYQQALGLGLQFLLWYDEGEERNRGNFPPRFSGRQFPNYSSELNVNALELEDSALYLCASSLSSSYNSPLHFGNGTRLTVT.

The chain has TRBV4-1 and TRBJ2-3; perhaps TRBD1 as D (6 bases). V was trimmed by 4 bases and J by 3 bases, leaving 20 bases between them. Looked up from germline, CDR1 is MGHRA and CDR2 is YSYEKL. The CDR3 loop spans 17 amino acids. This CDR3 is CASSLADDRSKTDTQYF. Here the CDR3 DNA reads TGCGCCAGCAGCCTGGCTGATGACAGGAGTAAGACAGATACGCAGTATTTT.